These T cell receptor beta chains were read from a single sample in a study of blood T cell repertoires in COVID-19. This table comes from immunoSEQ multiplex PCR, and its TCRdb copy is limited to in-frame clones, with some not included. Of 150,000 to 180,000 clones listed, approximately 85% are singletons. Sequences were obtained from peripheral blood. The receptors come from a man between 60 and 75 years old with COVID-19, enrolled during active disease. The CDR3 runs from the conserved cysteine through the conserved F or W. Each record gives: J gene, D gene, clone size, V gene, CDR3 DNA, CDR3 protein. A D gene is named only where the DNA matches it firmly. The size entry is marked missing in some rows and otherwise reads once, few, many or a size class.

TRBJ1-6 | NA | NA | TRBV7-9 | TGTGCCAGCAGCTTAGTGCAGGCTAATAATTCACCCCTCCACTTT | CASSLVQANNSPLHF
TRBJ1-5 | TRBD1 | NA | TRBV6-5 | TGTGCCAGCAGTTACGGTCCAGGGGGAGGCAATCAGCCCCAGCATTTT | CASSYGPGGGNQPQHF
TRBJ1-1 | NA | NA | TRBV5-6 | TGTGCCAGCAGCTTGGTACTCCTAAATAATGAAGCTTTCTTT | CASSLVLLNNEAFF
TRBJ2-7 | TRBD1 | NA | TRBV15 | TGTGCCACCAGCAGAGATACGGGACAGGACCTCTACGAGCAGTACTTC | CATSRDTGQDLYEQYF
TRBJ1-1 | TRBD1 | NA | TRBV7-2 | TGTGCCAGCAGCGCGGACAGGGGCACTGAAGCTTTCTTT | CASSADRGTEAFF
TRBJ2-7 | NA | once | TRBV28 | TGTGCCAGCAGCTCTACAGCTATCGAGCAGTACTTC | CASSSTAIEQYF
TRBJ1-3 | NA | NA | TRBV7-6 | TGTGCCAGCAGCTTAGAGGGTAGGGGTGGAAACACCATATATTTT | CASSLEGRGGNTIYF
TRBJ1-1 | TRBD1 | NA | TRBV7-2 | TGTGCCAGCAGCAGACGGACAGGGGGAGACGATGAAGCTTTCTTT | CASSRRTGGDDEAFF
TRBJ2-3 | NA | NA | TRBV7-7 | TGTGCTAGCAGTTTCACGACTGGGGATACGCAGTATTTT | CASSFTTGDTQYF
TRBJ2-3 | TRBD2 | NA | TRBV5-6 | TGTGCCAGCAGCTTTGGGACTACCGCTAGCACAGATACGCAGTATTTT | CASSFGTTASTDTQYF
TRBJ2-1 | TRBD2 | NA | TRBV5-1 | TGCGCCAGCAGCACCCGGACTAGCGGGGGCCGGAACAATGAGCAGTTCTTC | CASSTRTSGGRNNEQFF
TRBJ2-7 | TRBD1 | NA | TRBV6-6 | TGTGCCAGCACCGGACAGGCCACGGGATACGAGCAGTACTTC | CASTGQATGYEQYF
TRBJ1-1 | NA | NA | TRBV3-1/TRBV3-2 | TGTGCCAGCAGCCAAGATCCCCGCCAGTGGGCTTTCTTT | CASSQDPRQWAFF
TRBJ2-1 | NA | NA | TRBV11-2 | TGTGCCAGCAGCTTAGCTCCAGGTAACAATGAGCAGTTCTTC | CASSLAPGNNEQFF
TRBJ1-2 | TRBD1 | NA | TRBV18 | TGTGCCAGCTCACGGGAAAGTACGACAGGGGCTTTTGGCTACACCTTC | CASSRESTTGAFGYTF
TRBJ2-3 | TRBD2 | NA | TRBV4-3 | TGCGCCAGCAGTCGGGGGGACAGCACAGATACGCAGTATTTT | CASSRGDSTDTQYF
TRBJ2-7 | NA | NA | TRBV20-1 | TGCAGTGCAAAAGCAGACAATTGGTACTTC | CSAKADNWYF
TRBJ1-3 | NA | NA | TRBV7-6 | TGTGCCAGCAGCCCGGGGGTGGGACCGGGTGGAGGAAACACCATATATTTT | CASSPGVGPGGGNTIYF
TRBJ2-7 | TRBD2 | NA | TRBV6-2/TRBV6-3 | TGTGCCAGCAGTGACCACGGGGGGGCCTACGAGCAGTACTTC | CASSDHGGAYEQYF
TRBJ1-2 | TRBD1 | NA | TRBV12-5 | TGTGCTAGCAACGGACAGGGCTATGGCTACACCTTC | CASNGQGYGYTF
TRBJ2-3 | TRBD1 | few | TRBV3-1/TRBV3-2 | TGTGCCAGCAGCCAAGTTGGACAGGGTATTCGCACAGATACGCAGTATTTT | CASSQVGQGIRTDTQYF
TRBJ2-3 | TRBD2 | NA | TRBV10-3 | TGTGCCATCAGTGGGGGACTAGCGGGAGCCACAGATACGCAGTATTTT | CAISGGLAGATDTQYF
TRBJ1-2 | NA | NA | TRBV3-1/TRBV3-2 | TGTGCCAGCAGCCCGGGGTTAGGAGGAGGCTACACCTTC | CASSPGLGGGYTF
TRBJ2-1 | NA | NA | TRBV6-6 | TGTGCCAGCAGTTACTCCGTGGGAGCCTACAATGAGCAGTTCTTC | CASSYSVGAYNEQFF
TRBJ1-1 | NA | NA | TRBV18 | TGTGCCAGCTCACAACAAACAGGGCGAAGCTACACTGAAGCTTTCTTT | CASSQQTGRSYTEAFF
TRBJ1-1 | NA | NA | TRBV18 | TGTGCCAGCTCGGCCGACAGCATGACCAACACTGAAGCTTTCTTT | CASSADSMTNTEAFF
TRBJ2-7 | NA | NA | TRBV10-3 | TGTGCCATCAGTGAGGGACTCGGGGAGCAGTACTTC | CAISEGLGEQYF
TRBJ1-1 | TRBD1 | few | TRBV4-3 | TGCGCCAGCAGCCAAGGGACAGGGATGGGTGAAGCTTTCTTT | CASSQGTGMGEAFF
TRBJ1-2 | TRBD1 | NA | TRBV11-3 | TGTGCCAGCAGCTTCCGGGACAGGGTCGGCTATGGCTACACCTTC | CASSFRDRVGYGYTF
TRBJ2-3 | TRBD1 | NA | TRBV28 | TGTGCCAGCAGTCCGGGACAGGGCACAGATACGCAGTATTTT | CASSPGQGTDTQYF
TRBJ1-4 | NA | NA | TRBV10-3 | TGTGCCATCAGTGTCAGGGATAATGAAAAACTGTTTTTT | CAISVRDNEKLFF
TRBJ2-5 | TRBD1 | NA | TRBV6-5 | TGTGCCAGCAGGACAGGGGACATTAATCAAGAGACCCAGTACTTC | CASRTGDINQETQYF
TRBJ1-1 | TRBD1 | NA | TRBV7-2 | TGTGCCAGCAGCTTAGTCCCGGGACAGGGGGTGAACACTGAAGCTTTCTTT | CASSLVPGQGVNTEAFF
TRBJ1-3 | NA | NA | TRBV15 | TGTGCCACCAGCAGAGAACGGGGGATTGGTGGAAACACCATATATTTT | CATSRERGIGGNTIYF
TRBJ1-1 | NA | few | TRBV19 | TGTGCCAGTAGTAACCAGATGAACACTGAAGCTTTCTTT | CASSNQMNTEAFF
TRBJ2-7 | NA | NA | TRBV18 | TGTGCCAGCTCACCACCGAACCAGGGCGGCTCCTACGAGCAGTACTTC | CASSPPNQGGSYEQYF
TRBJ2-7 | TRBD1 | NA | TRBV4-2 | TGTGCCAGCAGCCAAGAAGGGGACAGGACTCAATACGAGCAGTACTTC | CASSQEGDRTQYEQYF
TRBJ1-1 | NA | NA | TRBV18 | TGTGCCAGCTCACCATTTGAGGTCATGAACACTGAAGCTTTCTTT | CASSPFEVMNTEAFF